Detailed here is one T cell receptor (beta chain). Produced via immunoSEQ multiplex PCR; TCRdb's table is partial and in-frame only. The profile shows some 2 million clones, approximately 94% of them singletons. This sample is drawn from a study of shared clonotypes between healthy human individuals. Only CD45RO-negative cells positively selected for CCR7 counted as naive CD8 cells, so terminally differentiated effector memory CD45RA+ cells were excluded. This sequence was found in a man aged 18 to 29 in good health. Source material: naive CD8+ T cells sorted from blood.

The DNA for the CDR3 is TGCGCCAGCAGCCCTGAAACGGCAGGGTTGACCGGGGAGCTGTTTTTT. Translated, it gives CASSPETAGLTGELFF. The genes are TRBV4-3 and TRBJ2-2; the D gene is possibly TRBD1 (5 bases). CDR1 and CDR2 from the germline V gene are LGHNA and YSLEER. This CDR3 is 16 amino acids long. The V and J ends lost 4 bases and 5 bases respectively, with 17 bases between them.